The clone carrying this TCR beta chain appeared a single time. During the collection period, no donor immune events like infections were recorded. This sample is part of a study of identifying expanded T cells in peripheral blood. V shed 2 bases, J shed 1 base, and the junction held 8 bases outside the gene matches. CDR1 is ENHRY and CDR2 is SYGVKD in the germline V gene. CDR3 length: 17 amino acids. The assay was immunoSEQ multiplex PCR, and TCRdb's table has in-frame clones only and misses some. The table records around 130,000 clones, approximately 86% of them present only once. V gene TRBV10-3 combines with J gene TRBJ1-5; 7 bases map to TRBD1. The TCR comes from a person between 18 and 75 years old in good health. The sequenced sample was blood. CDR3 coding DNA: TGTGCCATCAGTGAGCGACAGGGAGGGGAAAGCAATCAGCCCCAGCATTTT. The encoded protein is CAISERQGGESNQPQHF.